This T cell receptor (beta chain) was profiled in a study of response to subunit inactivated influenza vaccine. The study, taken as a whole, reports: It was suggested by the authors that few new T cells are recruited by each seasonal influenza vaccination.

MiXCR was run by TCRdb on the RT-PCR reads, yielding one entry per CDR3 protein. This table has about 700,000 distinct CDR3 sequences, more than 11% appearing once. This clonotype was observed many times. Its antigen remains unknown. V shed 7 bases and J shed 0 bases, with 9 bases lying between them. The CDR3 consists of 12 residues. CDR1 is SQVTM, CDR2 ANQGSEA, per germline. V usage is TRBV29-1 and J usage is TRBJ1-1, with TRBD1 as a possible D gene (5 bases). The receptor comes from a man in his fifties who received an inactivated influenza vaccine. The specimen was PBMCs from blood, collected about 14 days before vaccination. The CDR3 DNA reads as TGCAGCGCGGGACGGATGAACACTGAAGCTTTCTTT. It is translated as CSAGRMNTEAFF.